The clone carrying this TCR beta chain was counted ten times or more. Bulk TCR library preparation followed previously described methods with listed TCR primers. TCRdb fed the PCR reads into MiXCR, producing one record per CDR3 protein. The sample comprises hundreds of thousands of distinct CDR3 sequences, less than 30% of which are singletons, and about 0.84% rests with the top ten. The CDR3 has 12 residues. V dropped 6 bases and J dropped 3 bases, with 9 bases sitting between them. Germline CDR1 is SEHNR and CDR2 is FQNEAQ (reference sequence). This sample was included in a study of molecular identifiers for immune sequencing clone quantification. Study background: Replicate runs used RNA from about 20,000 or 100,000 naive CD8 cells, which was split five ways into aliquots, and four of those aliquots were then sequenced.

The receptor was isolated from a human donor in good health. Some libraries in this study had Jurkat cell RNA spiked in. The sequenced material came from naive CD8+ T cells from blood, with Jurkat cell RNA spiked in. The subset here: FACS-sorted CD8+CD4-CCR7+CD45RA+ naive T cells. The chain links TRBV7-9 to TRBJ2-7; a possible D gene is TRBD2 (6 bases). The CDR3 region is CASSFGSYEQYF. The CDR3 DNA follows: TGTGCCAGCAGTTTCGGGAGCTACGAGCAGTACTTC.